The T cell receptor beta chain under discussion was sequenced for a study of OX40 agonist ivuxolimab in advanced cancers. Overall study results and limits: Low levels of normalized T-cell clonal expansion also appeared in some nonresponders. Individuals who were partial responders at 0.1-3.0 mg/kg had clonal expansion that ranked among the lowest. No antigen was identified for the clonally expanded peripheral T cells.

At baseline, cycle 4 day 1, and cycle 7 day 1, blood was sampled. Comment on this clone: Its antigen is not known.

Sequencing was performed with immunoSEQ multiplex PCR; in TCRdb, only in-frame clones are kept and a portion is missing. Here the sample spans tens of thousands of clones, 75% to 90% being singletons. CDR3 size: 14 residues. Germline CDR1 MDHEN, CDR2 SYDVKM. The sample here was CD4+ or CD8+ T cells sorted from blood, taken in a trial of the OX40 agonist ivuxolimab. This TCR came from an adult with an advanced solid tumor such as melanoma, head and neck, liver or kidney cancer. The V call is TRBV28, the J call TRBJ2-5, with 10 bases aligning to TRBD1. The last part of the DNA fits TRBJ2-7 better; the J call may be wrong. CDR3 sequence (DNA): TGTGCCAGCAGTTTGGGACAGGGGCCCTACGAGCAGTACTTC. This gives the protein CASSLGQGPYEQYF.